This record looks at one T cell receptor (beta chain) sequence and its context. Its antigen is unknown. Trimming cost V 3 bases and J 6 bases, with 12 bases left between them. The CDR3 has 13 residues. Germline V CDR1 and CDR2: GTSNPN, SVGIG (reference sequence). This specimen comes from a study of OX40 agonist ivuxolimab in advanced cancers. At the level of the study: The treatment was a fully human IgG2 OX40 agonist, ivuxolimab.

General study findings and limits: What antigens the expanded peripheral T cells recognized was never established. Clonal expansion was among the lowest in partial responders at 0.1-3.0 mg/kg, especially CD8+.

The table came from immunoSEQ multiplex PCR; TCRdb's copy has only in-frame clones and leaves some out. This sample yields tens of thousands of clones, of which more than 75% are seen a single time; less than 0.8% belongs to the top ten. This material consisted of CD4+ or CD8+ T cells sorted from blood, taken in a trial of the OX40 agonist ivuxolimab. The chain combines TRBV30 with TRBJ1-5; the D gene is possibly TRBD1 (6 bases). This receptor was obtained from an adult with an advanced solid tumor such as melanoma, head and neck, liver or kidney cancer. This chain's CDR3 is CAWSLGGGQPQHF. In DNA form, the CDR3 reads TGTGCCTGGAGCCTAGGAGGGGGTCAGCCCCAGCATTTT.